The sequence of this T cell receptor beta chain was determined in a study of T cells in Graves' hyperthyroidism and ophthalmopathy. The source material, RNA transcripts, was used to amplify TCR beta CDR3 regions. TCR CDR3 underwent first-round RT-PCR with the HTBI primer set. TCRdb ran MiXCR on the multiplex PCR reads and lists one entry per CDR3 protein. Of approximately 610,000 distinct CDR3 sequences listed, roughly 14% are singletons. General observations from the study: Researchers report that a 13 V-J model separated ophthalmopathy from stable hyperthyroidism.

With duration under 3 months, ophthalmopathy was active: Clinical Activity Score at least 3, NOSPECS at least 4. This clonotype occurred many times. Its antigen is still unknown. The clonotype was recovered from a woman aged 40-49 years with Graves' ophthalmopathy. Sequencing was done on a sample of blood.

The CDR3 here is CSASVDYGYTF. The CDR3 DNA follows: TGCAGTGCTAGTGTGGACTATGGCTACACCTTC. The rearrangement uses TRBV20-1 and TRBJ1-2; D not resolved. V lost 3 bases and J lost 3, with 5 bases in between. Germline V gene lookup returns CDR1 DFQATT and CDR2 SNEGSKA (reference sequence). This CDR3 region has 11 residues.